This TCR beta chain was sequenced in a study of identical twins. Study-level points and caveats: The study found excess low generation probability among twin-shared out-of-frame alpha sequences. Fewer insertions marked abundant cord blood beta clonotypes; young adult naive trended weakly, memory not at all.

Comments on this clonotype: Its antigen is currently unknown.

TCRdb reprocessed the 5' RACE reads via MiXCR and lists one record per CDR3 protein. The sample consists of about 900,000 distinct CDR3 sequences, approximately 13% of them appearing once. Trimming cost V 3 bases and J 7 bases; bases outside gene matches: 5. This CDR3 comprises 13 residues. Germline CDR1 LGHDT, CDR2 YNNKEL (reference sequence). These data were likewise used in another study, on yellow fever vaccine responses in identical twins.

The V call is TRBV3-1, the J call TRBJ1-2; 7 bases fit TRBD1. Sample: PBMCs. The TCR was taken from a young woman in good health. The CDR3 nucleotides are TGTGCCAGCAGCCAGACAAGGACAGGTGGCTACACCTTC. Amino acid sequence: CASSQTRTGGYTF.